A selection of T cell receptor beta chains follows, all from one sample in a study of technical replicates of blood from several donors. Profiling relied on immunoSEQ multiplex PCR, and the TCRdb table lists in-frame clones only, not all of them. This table has some 60,000 clones, around 87% appearing once. The specimen sequenced was PBMCs. The receptors were gathered from a human donor in good health. Some clones in this sample may be carry-over from other donors' samples. The conserved cysteine and the conserved F or W are not part of the CDR3 here. The order of the fields is CDR3 protein, D gene, V gene. A D gene is named only where the DNA matches it firmly.

CDR3 protein: ASSFDTTYNEQF; D gene: -; V gene: TRBV5-6
CDR3 protein: ASSQVVLYEQY; D gene: -; V gene: TRBV14
CDR3 protein: ASSFRDRWSGYT; D gene: TRBD1; V gene: TRBV6-5
CDR3 protein: SVEEDGQGYGYT; D gene: -; V gene: TRBV29-1
CDR3 protein: ASSFTHPGDTQY; D gene: -; V gene: TRBV5-1
CDR3 protein: ASRYSTSTDTQY; D gene: -; V gene: TRBV6-5
CDR3 protein: ASTRRPPFDEQF; D gene: -; V gene: TRBV2
CDR3 protein: SVGGTGLRSDEQY; D gene: TRBD1; V gene: TRBV29-1
CDR3 protein: ASSGQHTGELF; D gene: -; V gene: TRBV2
CDR3 protein: ASSQETSGGQSGLQY; D gene: TRBD2; V gene: TRBV4-2
CDR3 protein: ASSPVDRGQDGYT; D gene: TRBD1; V gene: TRBV18
CDR3 protein: AWSDPPQLSGNTIY; D gene: -; V gene: TRBV30
CDR3 protein: ASSIGDIANT; D gene: -; V gene: TRBV19
CDR3 protein: ASRSIYRDRDTEAF; D gene: TRBD1; V gene: TRBV6-6
CDR3 protein: ASSQEDRGYEKLF; D gene: TRBD1; V gene: TRBV4-1
CDR3 protein: ASSQDRNSRTFEQY; D gene: -; V gene: TRBV4-3
CDR3 protein: ASSQEGGGARY; D gene: -; V gene: TRBV4-2
CDR3 protein: ASSLSAGARTEAF; D gene: -; V gene: TRBV27
CDR3 protein: ASSLGQGEVYTEAF; D gene: TRBD1; V gene: TRBV5-6
CDR3 protein: ASSPPWSGGAAGSDTQY; D gene: TRBD2; V gene: TRBV4-1
CDR3 protein: ASSPIGGQGKGGYT; D gene: TRBD1; V gene: TRBV5-6